The T cell receptor beta chain described here comes from a study of blood T cell repertoires in COVID-19. Germline CDR1 MRHNA, CDR2 SNTAGT. Deletions cut 1 base from V and 5 bases from J, with 14 bases between. The CDR3 loop spans 16 amino acids. TCRdb keeps only in-frame clones here, not all; method: immunoSEQ multiplex PCR. Found here are some 270,000 clones, approximately 83% of them singletons; the top ten hold 3.5% to 5.5%. Two negative PCRs, clearance, or symptom resolution characterized the recovered Cohort 3 donors. The gene calls are TRBV6-4 and TRBJ2-2; no clear D. This TCR was recovered from a woman aged 25 to 45 who had recovered from COVID-19. Sequencing was done on a sample of PBMCs or T cells enriched from blood (not recorded which). The CDR3, as DNA: TGTGCCAGCAGTGACTTCCACCCGCCGCTAACCGGGGAGCTGTTTTTT. Amino acids: CASSDFHPPLTGELFF.